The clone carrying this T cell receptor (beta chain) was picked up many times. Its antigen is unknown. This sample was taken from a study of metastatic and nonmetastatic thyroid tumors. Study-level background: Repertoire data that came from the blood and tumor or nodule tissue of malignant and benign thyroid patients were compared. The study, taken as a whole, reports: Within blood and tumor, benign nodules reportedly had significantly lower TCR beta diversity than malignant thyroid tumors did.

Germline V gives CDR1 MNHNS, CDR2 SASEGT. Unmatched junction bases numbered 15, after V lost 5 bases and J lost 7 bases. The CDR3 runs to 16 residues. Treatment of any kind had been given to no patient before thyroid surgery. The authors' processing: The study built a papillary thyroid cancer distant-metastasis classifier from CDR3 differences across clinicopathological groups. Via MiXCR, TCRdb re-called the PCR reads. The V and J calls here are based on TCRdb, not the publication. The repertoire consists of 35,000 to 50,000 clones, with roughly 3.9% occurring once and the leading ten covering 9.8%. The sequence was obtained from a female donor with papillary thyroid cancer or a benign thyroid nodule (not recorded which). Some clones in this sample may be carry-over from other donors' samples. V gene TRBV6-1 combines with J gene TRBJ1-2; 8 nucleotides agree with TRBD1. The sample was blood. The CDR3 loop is CASSFRAGGTFGGYTF. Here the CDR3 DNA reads TGTGCCAGCAGTTTTAGGGCAGGGGGCACTTTTGGTGGCTACACCTTC.